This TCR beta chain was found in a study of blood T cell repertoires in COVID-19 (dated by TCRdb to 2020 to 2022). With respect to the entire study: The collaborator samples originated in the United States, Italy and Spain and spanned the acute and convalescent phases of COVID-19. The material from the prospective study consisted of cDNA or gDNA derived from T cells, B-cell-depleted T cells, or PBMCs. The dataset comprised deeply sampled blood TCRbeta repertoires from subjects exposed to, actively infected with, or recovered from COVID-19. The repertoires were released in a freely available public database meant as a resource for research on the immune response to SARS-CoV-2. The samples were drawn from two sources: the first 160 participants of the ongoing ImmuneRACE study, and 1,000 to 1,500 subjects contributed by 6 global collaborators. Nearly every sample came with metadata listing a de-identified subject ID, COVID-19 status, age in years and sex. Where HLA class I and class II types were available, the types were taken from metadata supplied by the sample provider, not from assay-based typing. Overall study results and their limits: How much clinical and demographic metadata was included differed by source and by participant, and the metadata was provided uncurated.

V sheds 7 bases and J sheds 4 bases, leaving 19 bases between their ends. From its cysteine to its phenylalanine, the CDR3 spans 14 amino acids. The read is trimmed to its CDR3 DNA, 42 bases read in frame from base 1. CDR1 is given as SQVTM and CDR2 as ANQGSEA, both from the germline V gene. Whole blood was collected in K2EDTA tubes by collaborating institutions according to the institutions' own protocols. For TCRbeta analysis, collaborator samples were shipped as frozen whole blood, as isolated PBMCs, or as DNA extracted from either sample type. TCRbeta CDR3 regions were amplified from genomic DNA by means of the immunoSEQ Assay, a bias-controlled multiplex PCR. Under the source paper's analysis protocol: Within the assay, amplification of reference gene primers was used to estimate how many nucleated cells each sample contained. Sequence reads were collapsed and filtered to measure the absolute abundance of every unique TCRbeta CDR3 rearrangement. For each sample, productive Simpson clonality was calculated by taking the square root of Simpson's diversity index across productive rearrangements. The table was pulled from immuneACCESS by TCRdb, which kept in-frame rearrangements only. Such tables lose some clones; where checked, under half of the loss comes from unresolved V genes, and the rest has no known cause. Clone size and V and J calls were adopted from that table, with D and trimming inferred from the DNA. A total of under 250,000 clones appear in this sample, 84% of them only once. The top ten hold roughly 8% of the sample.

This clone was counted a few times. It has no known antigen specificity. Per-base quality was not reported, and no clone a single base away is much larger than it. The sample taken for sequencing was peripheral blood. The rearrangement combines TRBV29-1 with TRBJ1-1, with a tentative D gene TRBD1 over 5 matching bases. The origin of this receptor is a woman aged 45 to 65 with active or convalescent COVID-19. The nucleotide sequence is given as TGCAGCGCCTCACCGGGAGGGACCGGCACTGAAGCTTTCTTT. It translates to CSASPGGTGTEAFF.